This T cell receptor (beta chain) was identified during a study of blood T cell repertoires in COVID-19. At the level of the study: Samples of COVID-19 (acute and convalescent) were obtained from the United States, Italy and Spain. PBMCs, B-cell-depleted T cells, or T cells provided the cDNA or gDNA that made up the material.

Authors' methods: Nucleated cell counts were estimated from reference gene primer amplification. Profiling relied on immunoSEQ multiplex PCR, and the TCRdb table lists in-frame clones only, not all of them. V, J and clone size are taken as reported in that table, and D and trimming were inferred from the DNA itself. The data show more than 100,000 clones, roughly nine tenths seen once. Germline lookup yields CDR1 LNHDA and CDR2 SQIVND (reference sequence). The CDR3 has 16 residues. With V trimmed by 5 bases and J by 0 bases, 8 bases remained unmatched. This clonotype was obtained from a man aged 45 to 65 in a cohort sampled during active COVID-19. Sample: peripheral blood. This chain joins TRBV19 and TRBJ2-3; TRBD2 aligns across 7 bases. The CDR3 region has the DNA TGTGCCAGTAGTGCCCTAGGGCGGGGGAGCACAGATACGCAGTATTTT. Translated: CASSALGRGSTDTQYF. The whole variable domain, remainder taken from reference TRBV19 and TRBJ2-3, is DGGITQSPKYLFRKEGQNVTLSCEQNLNHDAMYWYRQDPGQGLRLIYYSQIVNDFQKGDIAEGYSVSREKKESFPLTVTSAQKNPTAFYLCASSALGRGSTDTQYFGPGTRLTVL.